Sequencing of this TCR beta chain was carried out in a study of early T cells in non-severe SARS-CoV-2 infection. This CDR3 is built from 16 residues. Looked up from germline, CDR1 is SGDLS and CDR2 is YYNGEE. The trim removed 3 bases at V and 2 bases at J, leaving 8 bases unmatched. TCRdb redid the calling of the 5' RACE reads with MiXCR, one entry per CDR3 protein. The sample carries tens of thousands of distinct CDR3 sequences, approximately 14% recorded once. This TCR came from an adult who was a healthcare worker with PCR-confirmed SARS-CoV-2 infection or an uninfected control (not recorded which). This chain uses TRBV9 with TRBJ2-3; the match to TRBD2 covers 8 bases. Sequenced material: whole blood. The CDR3 coding sequence is TGTGCCAGCAGCGCACCGGGACTAGAGATCACAGATACGCAGTATTTT. Amino acid sequence: CASSAPGLEITDTQYF.